The 29 T cell receptor beta chains below were found in one sample sequenced in a study of CD8 T cells in ankylosing spondylitis. TCRdb re-derived calls from the 5' RACE reads in MiXCR, one entry per CDR3 protein. Here the sample spans more than 650,000 distinct CDR3 sequences, about 10% being singletons. General study results and limits: It appeared that ankylosing spondylitis blood was characterized by a TCR beta motif of 8 or 9 highly homologous variants.

Antigen specificity for these receptors is unknown. The sequenced material came from blood, either unsorted or a sorted T cell fraction (not recorded which). These TCRs come from a male donor with ankylosing spondylitis.

The V and J genes are TRBV4-1 and TRBJ1-4; D might be TRBD1 (5 bases). Germline CDR1 is MGHRA and CDR2 is YSYEKL. This CDR3 has 15 amino acids. V lost 1 base to trimming and J lost 4 bases, with 10 bases between them. The CDR3 bases are TGCGCCAGCAGCCAAGGGGACGTCGGTAATGAAAAACTGTTTTTT. This gives the protein CASSQGDVGNEKLFF.

This clonotype was detected a few times. This chain uses TRBV6-1 with TRBJ1-2, with 10 positions matching TRBD1. The junction had 6 bases not matched to a gene; V was cut back by 7 bases and J by 4 bases. Germline V gene sequence: CDR1 MNHNS, CDR2 SASEGT. The length of the CDR3 is 14 residues. As DNA, the CDR3 is TGTGCCAGCACTCGGACAGGGGGAATCTATGGCTACACCTTC. Protein product: CASTRTGGIYGYTF.

The V gene is TRBV6-1, the J gene TRBJ1-6; 7 bases line up with TRBD1. V trimming: 7 bases; J trimming: 0 bases; junction bases outside the gene matches: 9. From germline, CDR1 is MNHNS and CDR2 SASEGT. This CDR3 spans 17 amino acids. This chain's CDR3 is CASTRDSGFSYNSPLHF. The DNA of the CDR3 is TGTGCCAGCACCCGGGACAGCGGATTCTCCTATAATTCACCCCTCCACTTT.

This clonotype came up a few times. The chain links TRBV20-1 to TRBJ2-7; possibly TRBD2 for D (6 bases). The germline V and J ends were trimmed by 3 bases and 4 bases, with 19 bases remaining between them. The CDR3 is 15 amino acids. Germline CDR1 DFQATT, CDR2 SNEGSKA (reference sequence). For the CDR3, the DNA is TGCAGTGCTAGTAGATTGTTACGCGGGACGTACGAGCAGTACTTC. Translation: CSASRLLRGTYEQYF.

This clonotype has just a few counts. This rearrangement joins TRBV20-1 to TRBJ2-5; 9 bases map to TRBD2. CDR3 length: 16 amino acids. V gave up 4 bases and J gave up 4 bases; unmatched junction bases: 13. Germline CDR1 is DFQATT and CDR2 is SNEGSKA (reference sequence). Here the CDR3 DNA reads TGCAGTGCTACGAGAGTTGGTAGCGGGAGTGGAGAGACCCAGTACTTC. Translation gives CSATRVGSGSGETQYF.

This clonotype was observed many times. The chain combines TRBV6-1 with TRBJ2-3; D is perhaps TRBD2 (5 bases). Per germline, CDR1 MNHNS and CDR2 SASEGT. V shed 7 bases and J shed 4 bases, with 15 bases lying between them. There are 14 residues in the CDR3. The CDR3 region has the DNA TGTGCCAGCAAACTCCTCGTGGGAGCAGATACGCAGTATTTT. This gives the protein CASKLLVGADTQYF.

There are a few counts of this clonotype. The chain employs TRBV5-1 and TRBJ1-1; the D gene is possibly TRBD1 (5 bases). Germline CDR1 and CDR2: SGHRS and YFSETQ. The V end lost 6 bases, the J end lost 5 bases, and 20 bases lay between the germline ends. This CDR3 has 15 amino acids. CDR3 sequence reads: CASTNGDPWRTEAFF. The DNA for the CDR3 is TGCGCCAGCACCAACGGGGACCCTTGGAGGACTGAAGCTTTCTTT.

This clonotype appeared a few times. The chain recombines TRBV4-3 with TRBJ1-1; no definite D call. Germline V gives CDR1 LGHNA, CDR2 YSLEER. The CDR3 contains 15 residues. V was pared by 0 bases and J by 3 bases, with 11 bases between. In DNA form, the CDR3 reads TGCGCCAGCAGCCAAGATGGTGGGTTGGACACTGAAGCTTTCTTT. Protein product: CASSQDGGLDTEAFF.

This clonotype was detected only a few times. The rearrangement links TRBV19 to TRBJ2-5, with TRBD1 matching over 8 bases. Germline V gene data show CDR1 as LNHDA and CDR2 as SQIVND (reference sequence). After removal of 4 bases from V and 1 base from J, the junction contained 5 bases not matched to a gene. This CDR3 spans 15 amino acids. The CDR3 sequence: CASSKQGEGQETQYF. CDR3 in DNA: TGTGCCAGTAGTAAACAGGGGGAAGGCCAAGAGACCCAGTACTTC.

In its sample, this clonotype was seen a few times. The rearrangement joins TRBV11-2 to TRBJ2-1; D is unresolved. The CDR3 consists of 12 residues. The V end lost 2 bases, the J end lost 8 bases, and 7 bases lay between the germline ends. Germline V gene sequence: CDR1 SGHAT, CDR2 FQNNGV. The CDR3 coding sequence is TGTGCCAGCAGCTTAACCCTCTATGAGCAGTTCTTC. Translation: CASSLTLYEQFF.

The table lists this clonotype with many counts. This sequence joins TRBV7-3 and TRBJ1-6; possibly TRBD1 for D (5 bases). V lost 2 bases to trimming and J lost 2 bases, with 7 bases between them. This CDR3 contains 15 residues. In germline, CDR1 is SGHTA, CDR2 FQGTGA. CDR3 sequence: CASSLRGTYNSPLHF. The CDR3 DNA sequence: TGTGCCAGCAGCTTACGGGGCACCTATAATTCACCCCTCCACTTT.

This clonotype appeared a few times. The chain uses TRBV15 and TRBJ2-1, with 11 bases identical to TRBD2. The CDR3 runs to 15 residues. The junction had 9 bases not matched to a gene; V was cut back by 6 bases and J by 8 bases. Germline V gives CDR1 LNHNV, CDR2 YYDKDF (reference sequence). CDR3 DNA: TGTGCCACCAGGACACTAGCGGGAGCACAGTATGAGCAGTTCTTC. The encoded protein is CATRTLAGAQYEQFF.

The DNA for the CDR3 is TGCAGTGCCCAGGACACCACGAACACCGGGGAGCTGTTTTTT. Translated: CSAQDTTNTGELFF. J is TRBJ2-2 and V is TRBV20-1; tentative D call: TRBD1 (5 bases). In germline, CDR1 is DFQATT, CDR2 SNEGSKA (reference sequence). V shed 6 bases and J shed 0 bases, with 11 bases lying between them. The CDR3 is made up of 14 amino acids.

The gene calls are TRBV20-1 and TRBJ1-1; 8 bases are a match to TRBD1. CDR3 length: 13 residues. The V segment lost 7 bases and the J segment 3 bases; nucleotides outside the gene matches: 7. Germline CDR1 is DFQATT and CDR2 is SNEGSKA (reference sequence). Here the CDR3 DNA reads TGCAGTGTCCCGGACAGGGCGGACACTGAAGCTTTCTTT. Translated: CSVPDRADTEAFF.

The gene calls are TRBV20-1 and TRBJ1-1, with unresolved D. The germline gives CDR1 DFQATT, CDR2 SNEGSKA (reference sequence). This CDR3 contains 13 residues. The ends were cut back, 7 bases at V and 10 bases at J, with 22 bases in the middle. The CDR3 protein is CSVSRRGEAGAFF. The DNA of the CDR3 is TGCAGTGTTTCGAGACGCGGGGAAGCGGGAGCTTTCTTT.

This clonotype appeared many times. The chain combines TRBV5-1 with TRBJ1-5; D gene ambiguous. The CDR3 consists of 13 residues. Trimming left V 2 bases short and J 14 bases short, with 17 bases between. CDR1 SGHRS and CDR2 YFSETQ come from the germline V gene. The CDR3 loop is CASSLVQGSTKHF. The CDR3 DNA follows: TGCGCCAGCAGCTTAGTTCAAGGGTCGACTAAGCATTTT.

The chain carries TRBV7-2 and TRBJ1-1; 9 bases line up with TRBD1. Germline V gene data show CDR1 as SGHTA and CDR2 as FQGNSA. V lost 2 bases to trimming and J lost 3 bases; unmatched junction nucleotides: 4. This CDR3 spans 15 amino acids. CDR3 DNA sequence: TGTGCCAGCAGCTTAAAACAGGGGGCATACACTGAAGCTTTCTTT. It specifies CASSLKQGAYTEAFF.

This clonotype was seen more than once but under ten times. J is TRBJ1-3 and V is TRBV6-1; D is unclear. Looked up from germline, CDR1 is MNHNS and CDR2 is SASEGT. This CDR3 region has 16 residues. With 5 bases removed from V and 4 bases from J, the gap between germline ends came to 18 bases. The CDR3 is CASSPLRTSPGNTIYF. DNA for the CDR3: TGTGCCAGCAGTCCTCTAAGGACTTCTCCGGGAAACACCATATATTTT.

V usage is TRBV28 and J usage is TRBJ1-6, with a tentative D call TRBD1 (5 bases). V shed 5 bases and J shed 10 bases, with 15 bases lying between them. This CDR3 is built from 14 residues. Germline values: CDR1 MDHEN, CDR2 SYDVKM. The CDR3 DNA reads as TGTGCCAGCAGTCTCGCGGGGCGCAGGTCACCCCTCCACTTT. It yields the protein CASSLAGRRSPLHF.

This clonotype was detected a few times. The J gene is TRBJ2-3, the V gene TRBV9; D is uncertain. Per germline, CDR1 SGDLS and CDR2 YYNGEE. Deletions cut 1 base from V and 4 bases from J, with 10 bases between. This CDR3 contains 14 residues. The CDR3 nucleotides are TGTGCCAGCAGCGTAAGGGCTCAGGCAGATACGCAGTATTTT. This codes for CASSVRAQADTQYF.

This clonotype was detected only a few times. The CDR3 loop reads CASSQQTYRHEQFF. CDR3 DNA sequence: TGTGCCAGCAGCCAACAGACATATAGGCACGAGCAGTTCTTC. The chain combines TRBV7-9 with TRBJ2-1; no clear D. With 5 bases removed from V and 10 bases from J, the gap between germline ends came to 18 bases. CDR1 is SEHNR, CDR2 FQNEAQ, per germline (reference sequence). The CDR3 runs 14 residues.

This chain uses TRBV20-1 with TRBJ2-1; perhaps TRBD2 as D (6 bases). CDR1 is DFQATT, CDR2 SNEGSKA, per germline (reference sequence). The CDR3 covers 15 residues. Deletions cut 4 bases from V and 0 bases from J, with 13 bases between. CDR3 bases: TGCAGTGCTAACCCCCTAGCGATCTCCTACAATGAGCAGTTCTTC. Translating it yields CSANPLAISYNEQFF.

In its sample, this clonotype was seen a few times. This chain connects TRBV5-5 to TRBJ2-2; D is unclear. The CDR3 has 15 amino acids. Trimming stripped 4 bases from V and 3 bases from J, with 13 bases between. CDR1 is SGHKS, CDR2 YYEKEE, per germline (reference sequence). CDR3 nucleotides: TGTGCCAGCAGCCGCCCCCCCGGTGACACCGGGGAGCTGTTTTTT. Protein product: CASSRPPGDTGELFF.

The table lists this clonotype with many counts. For the CDR3, the DNA is TGCAGTGCTAGAGATTTTGGGCTAGCGGAGTACAATGAGCAGTTCTTC. Its protein product is CSARDFGLAEYNEQFF. The genes are TRBV20-1 and TRBJ2-1; TRBD2 aligns across 7 bases. Germline loops: CDR1 DFQATT, CDR2 SNEGSKA (reference sequence). CDR3 length: 16 residues. J was trimmed by 4 bases and V by 0 bases; bases with no gene match: 9.

This clonotype was counted a few times. This chain links TRBV6-2 or TRBV6-3 with TRBJ2-1; no firm D call. The length of the CDR3 is 13 residues. The germline gives CDR1 MNHEY, CDR2 SVGEGT. The ends were cut back, 5 bases at V and 9 bases at J, with 14 bases in the middle. Here the CDR3 DNA reads TGTGCCAGCAGTCTTATCTTGCGAGGTGAGCAGTTCTTC. Amino acids: CASSLILRGEQFF.

In this sample, this clonotype turned up many times. The rearrangement uses TRBV29-1 and TRBJ2-5; no clear D. Germline V gene sequence: CDR1 SQVTM, CDR2 ANQGSEA. The CDR3 totals 12 residues. Trimming shortened V by 4 bases and J by 1 base, and 7 bases separated the two germline ends. Here the CDR3 reads CSVVGIQETQYF. The CDR3 coding sequence is TGCAGCGTTGTTGGTATCCAAGAGACCCAGTACTTC.

This chain links TRBV7-2 with TRBJ1-5, with a possible D match to TRBD1 (6 bases). Germline loops: CDR1 SGHTA, CDR2 FQGNSA. The V and J ends lost 10 bases and 6 bases respectively, with 16 bases between them. The CDR3 is 13 residues long. CDR3 nucleotides: TGTGCCAAAAGCGCAGACAGGTTTCAGCCCCAGCATTTT. It codes for CAKSADRFQPQHF.

The gene calls are TRBV6-2 or TRBV6-3 and TRBJ2-7, with 9 nucleotides matching TRBD1. With V trimmed by 10 bases and J by 9 bases, 10 bases remained unmatched. CDR3 length: 12 amino acids. The germline gives CDR1 MNHEY, CDR2 SVGEGT. CDR3 loop: CAIRTGTGLQYF. The CDR3, as DNA: TGTGCCATCCGAACCGGGACAGGGCTGCAGTACTTC.

This rearrangement joins TRBV20-1 to TRBJ2-5; the match to TRBD2 covers 10 bases. The junction had 17 bases not matched to a gene; V was cut back by 6 bases and J by 7 bases. Germline values: CDR1 DFQATT, CDR2 SNEGSKA (reference sequence). This CDR3 region has 16 residues. CDR3 sequence: CSAPRTSGFSGATQYF. The CDR3, as DNA: TGCAGTGCCCCGAGGACTAGCGGTTTTTCCGGGGCGACCCAGTACTTC.